This TCR beta chain is from a study of OX40 agonist ivuxolimab in advanced cancers. Study as a whole: Three patients got partial responses; one had hepatocellular carcinoma and two had cutaneous melanoma.

V shed 0 bases and J shed 4 bases, with 9 bases lying between them. CDR3 length equals 14 residues. In germline, CDR1 is LNHNV, CDR2 YYDKDF (reference sequence). The data were produced by immunoSEQ multiplex PCR, yet TCRdb's version contains in-frame clones alone and is incomplete. Of 82,000 or so clones listed, approximately 85% are singletons. The TCR comes from an adult with an advanced solid tumor such as melanoma, head and neck, liver or kidney cancer. V gene TRBV15 combines with J gene TRBJ2-5, with D perhaps matching TRBD2 (5 bases). Sequencing used CD4+ or CD8+ T cells sorted from blood, obtained in a trial of the OX40 agonist ivuxolimab. The CDR3 coding sequence is TGTGCCACCAGCAGAGATGAGGGCTTAGAGACCCAGTACTTC. It yields the protein CATSRDEGLETQYF.